The T cell receptor beta chain described here comes from a study of blood T cell repertoires in COVID-19. Study details: Researchers got acute and convalescent COVID-19 samples from the United States, Italy and Spain. PBMCs, B-cell-depleted T cells, or T cells were the source of the cDNA or gDNA that made up the material.

Germline loops: CDR1 KGHSH, CDR2 LQKENI. V was pared by 8 bases and J by 1 base, with 10 bases of the junction left unmatched. The CDR3 has 16 residues. Assay: immunoSEQ multiplex PCR; the TCRdb copy retains only in-frame clones and omits some. This table holds over 100,000 clones, roughly 80% found once. This chain uses TRBV18 with TRBJ2-2; 7 bases agree with TRBD2. Sequencing was performed on peripheral blood. This receptor was identified in a human donor in a cohort sampled during active or convalescent COVID-19. The CDR3 DNA follows: TGTGCCAGCCAACCAGGCAGCGGGATGAACACCGGGGAGCTGTTTTTT. This gives the protein CASQPGSGMNTGELFF.